The 17 T cell receptor beta chains in this list originate from one sample, sequenced in a study of shared T cell receptors in the human thymus. Profiled with immunoSEQ multiplex PCR; TCRdb holds only in-frame clones, not every one. The table shows some 720,000 clones, with around 87% occurring only once. This same sample was also taken into another study, of human thymus T cells.

The sequenced material came from thymocytes. These receptors all come from a boy under two years old with a congenital heart defect.

This clone was recorded once. This chain links TRBV7-2 with TRBJ2-7, with TRBD1 identical over 10 bases. This CDR3 comprises 15 residues. Germline trimming cut 1 base from V and 9 bases from J; bases unmatched to any gene: 9. CDR1 is SGHTA and CDR2 is FQGNSA in the germline V gene. The chain's CDR3 is CASSLGGQGETVQYF. As DNA, the CDR3 is TGTGCCAGCAGCTTAGGCGGACAGGGGGAGACAGTGCAGTACTTC.

This clone was detected only a few times. The V call is TRBV30, the J call TRBJ2-7, with TRBD2 as a possible D gene (5 bases). V was pared by 2 bases and J by 3 bases, with 17 bases between. Germline CDR1 GTSNPN, CDR2 SVGIG (reference sequence). The CDR3 totals 15 residues. CDR3 DNA: TGTGCCTGGAGTAAGGGCGGGCCAAGATACTACGAGCAGTACTTC. The encoded protein is CAWSKGGPRYYEQYF.

V is TRBV14 and J is TRBJ1-3; D gene ambiguous. Looked up from germline, CDR1 is SGHDN and CDR2 is FVKESK. The V end was cut by 0 bases, the J end by 0 bases, with 9 bases between. This CDR3 comprises 16 residues. The CDR3, as DNA: TGTGCCAGCAGCCAAGATCACAACTACTCTGGAAACACCATATATTTT. Its translation: CASSQDHNYSGNTIYF.

The CDR3 protein is CATSREGKNTGELFF. The CDR3 DNA reads TGTGCCACCAGCAGAGAGGGCAAGAACACCGGGGAGCTGTTTTTT. This chain links TRBV15 with TRBJ2-2; unclear D gene. Deletions cut 0 bases from V and 1 base from J, with 6 bases between. Germline V gene sequence: CDR1 LNHNV, CDR2 YYDKDF (reference sequence). This CDR3 is built from 15 residues. The whole variable domain, filled in from reference TRBV15 and TRBJ2-2, reads DAMVIQNPRYQVTQFGKPVTLSCSQTLNHNVMYWYQQKSSQAPKLLFHYYDKDFNNEADTPDNFQSRRPNTSFCFLDIRSPGLGDTAMYLCATSREGKNTGELFFGEGSRLTVL.

V gene TRBV7-7 combines with J gene TRBJ2-7; no firm D call. Per the germline V gene, CDR1 is SSHAT and CDR2 is FNYEAQ (reference sequence). Trimming cost V 8 bases and J 6 bases, with 17 bases left between them. The CDR3 has 13 residues. CDR3 protein: CASPLWAPGEQYF. CDR3 nucleotides: TGTGCCAGCCCCCTGTGGGCCCCAGGCGAGCAGTACTTC.

This clone showed up just once. The V and J genes are TRBV4-1 and TRBJ2-1, with 9 bases matching TRBD2. Germline trimming cut 0 bases from V and 4 bases from J; bases unmatched to any gene: 4. Germline values: CDR1 MGHRA, CDR2 YSYEKL. The CDR3 extends over 16 amino acids. This CDR3 reads CASSQDRLAAYNEQFF. The CDR3 DNA follows: TGCGCCAGCAGCCAAGATCGACTAGCGGCTTACAATGAGCAGTTCTTC.

The rearrangement joins TRBV29-1 to TRBJ2-7; 8 nucleotides align to TRBD1. The CDR3 sequence is 13 residues long. V lost 7 bases and J lost 2; bases outside the gene matches: 7. Germline CDR1 reads SQVTM; CDR2 reads ANQGSEA. The CDR3 spells CSAAPTGAYEQYF. The DNA for the CDR3 is TGCAGCGCTGCCCCGACAGGGGCCTACGAGCAGTACTTC.

This chain connects TRBV27 to TRBJ1-3, with D possibly matching TRBD1 (5 bases). With 6 bases removed from V and 2 bases from J, the gap between germline ends came to 8 bases. The CDR3 consists of 13 residues. Germline-derived CDR1 and CDR2 are MNHEY and SMNVEV (reference sequence). This CDR3 reads CASRSGAGNTIYF. The DNA for the CDR3 is TGTGCCAGCAGATCGGGGGCTGGAAACACCATATATTTT.

V and J are TRBV28 and TRBJ2-7; 14 bases align to TRBD2. V lost 6 bases to trimming and J lost 1 base; unmatched junction nucleotides: 14. The CDR3 sequence is 19 residues long. Germline CDR1 is MDHEN and CDR2 is SYDVKM. CDR3 amino acids: CASSPRVGTSGRESYEQYF. CDR3 DNA: TGTGCCAGCAGCCCTCGGGTAGGGACTAGCGGGAGAGAGTCCTACGAGCAGTACTTC.

The chain links TRBV5-8 to TRBJ2-1, with a weak D call TRBD1 (6 bases). CDR1 SGHTS and CDR2 YDEGEE come from the germline V gene. V was clipped by 2 bases and J by 6 bases, with 15 bases between them. CDR3 length equals 15 residues. The chain's CDR3 is CASSFTGYEFNEQFF. Here the CDR3 DNA reads TGTGCCAGCAGCTTCACAGGGTATGAATTCAATGAGCAGTTCTTC.

The chain has TRBV7-3 and TRBJ2-2; 10 bases agree with TRBD2. CDR1 SGHTA and CDR2 FQGTGA come from the germline V gene. CDR3 length equals 20 residues. Trimming at V came to 5 bases and at J to 5 bases, leaving 20 bases not matched to a gene. This CDR3 reads CASSLKPGLAPELGTGELFF. As DNA, the CDR3 is TGTGCCAGCAGCCTCAAACCGGGACTAGCGCCCGAATTGGGGACCGGGGAGCTGTTTTTT.

This clone was counted once. This chain joins TRBV5-4 and TRBJ1-2, with 10 bases that match TRBD1. This CDR3 has 17 residues. After removal of 3 bases from V and 6 bases from J, the junction contained 14 bases not matched to a gene. The V gene's germline CDR1 is SGHNT and CDR2 YYREEE (reference sequence). CDR3 residues: CASSYLPRDRGGDGYTF. The CDR3 region has the DNA TGTGCCAGCAGCTACCTCCCCCGGGACAGGGGAGGGGATGGCTACACCTTC.

The chain has TRBV28 and TRBJ1-5, with D tentatively TRBD1 (6 bases). The CDR3 consists of 13 residues. Trimming took 7 bases from V and 2 from J, leaving 9 bases between them. Per the germline V gene, CDR1 is MDHEN and CDR2 is SYDVKM. The CDR3 protein is CASKGGGNQPQHF. CDR3 coding DNA: TGTGCCAGCAAAGGGGGTGGCAATCAGCCCCAGCATTTT.

This clone was counted once. The chain combines TRBV11-1 with TRBJ1-1; D gene ambiguous. The germline V gene has CDR1 SGHAT and CDR2 FQDESV (reference sequence). Trimming removed 5 bases from V and 4 bases from J, with 14 bases in between. The CDR3 totals 14 residues. In DNA form, the CDR3 reads TGTGCCAGCAGCCCCCAGGCTCCCAGCACTGAAGCTTTCTTT. Encoded protein: CASSPQAPSTEAFF. Full variable domain (rest looked up from reference TRBV11-1 and TRBJ1-1): EAEVAQSPRYKITEKSQAVAFWCDPISGHATLYWYRQILGQGPELLVQFQDESVVDDSQLPKDRFSAERLKGVDSTLKIQPAELGDSAMYLCASSPQAPSTEAFFGQGTRLTVV.

The V and J genes are TRBV18 and TRBJ2-7, with a possible D match to TRBD2 (6 bases). The CDR3 sequence is 16 residues long. V lost 2 bases, J lost 7 bases, and 21 bases lay in between. Per the germline V gene, CDR1 is KGHSH and CDR2 is LQKENI. The CDR3 nucleotides read TGTGCCAGCTCACCAAAGGAGGTGGCGGGGTTTGAGGAGCAGTACTTC. Its translation is CASSPKEVAGFEEQYF.

The V and J genes are TRBV1 and TRBJ1-1; the D segment call TRBD1 is taken from the table without a DNA check. TRBV1 is a recognized pseudogene. CDR3 length: 15 residues. CDR3 in DNA: TGCACCAGCAGCCCAGGGACATCATTAAGGGGTGAAGCTTTCTTT. Translation gives CTSSPGTSLRGEAFF.

The CDR3, as DNA: TGTGCCATCAGTGAGTCGGGCAGGGGATCGGCTAATGAAAAACTGTTTTTT. Translated, it gives CAISESGRGSANEKLFF. The rearrangement joins TRBV10-3 to TRBJ1-4, with a tentative D call TRBD1 (6 bases). CDR3 length: 17 residues. V lost 0 bases, J lost 3 bases, and 14 bases lay in between. Germline V gene lookup returns CDR1 ENHRY and CDR2 SYGVKD.